This T cell receptor beta chain was found in a study of molecular identifiers for immune sequencing clone quantification. General study points: Sizes of highly expanded clones could be underestimated through identical TCRs sharing a barcode. More than 99% of effector molecules, versus under 1% of naive-cell molecules, belonged to clones above 20 RNA copies.

TCRdb passed the PCR reads through MiXCR, listing each CDR3 protein once. The table records over 550,000 distinct CDR3 sequences, over 25% of them present only once. This clonotype was counted a single time. Antigen: not known. Being one base from a much bigger clone, this may be a read error. Germline-derived CDR1 and CDR2 are MNHEY and SVGAGI. This CDR3 contains 13 residues. Sorting captured naive CD8 T cells as CD8+CD4-CCR7+CD45RA+. The chain carries TRBV6-5 and TRBJ2-7; D is unclear. This receptor was taken from a human donor in good health. Some libraries in this study had Jurkat cell RNA spiked in. Sequencing was carried out using naive CD8+ T cells from blood, with Jurkat cell RNA spiked in. Subset noted: FACS-sorted CD8+CD4-CCR7+CD45RA+ naive T cells. The CDR3 DNA sequence: TGTGCCAGCAGTTACGCCGCGGTGGGCGAGCGGTACTTC. Protein: CASSYAAVGERYF.